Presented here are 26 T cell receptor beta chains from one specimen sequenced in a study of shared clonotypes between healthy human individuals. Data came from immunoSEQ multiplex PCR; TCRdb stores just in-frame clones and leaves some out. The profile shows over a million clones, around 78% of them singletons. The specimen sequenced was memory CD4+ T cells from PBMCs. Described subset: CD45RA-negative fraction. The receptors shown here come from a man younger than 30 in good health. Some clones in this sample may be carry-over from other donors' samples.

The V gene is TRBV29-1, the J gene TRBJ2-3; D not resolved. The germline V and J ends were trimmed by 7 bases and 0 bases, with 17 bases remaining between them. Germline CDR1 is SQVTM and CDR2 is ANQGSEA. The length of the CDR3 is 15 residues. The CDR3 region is CSAGWIEPSTDTQYF. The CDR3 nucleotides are TGCAGCGCCGGCTGGATTGAGCCCAGCACAGATACGCAGTATTTT.

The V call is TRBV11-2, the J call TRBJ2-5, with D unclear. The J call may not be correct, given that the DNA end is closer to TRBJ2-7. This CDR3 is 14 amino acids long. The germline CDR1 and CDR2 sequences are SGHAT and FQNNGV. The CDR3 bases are TGTGCCAGCAGCTTAGTGACGGTCTCCTACGAGCAGTACTTC. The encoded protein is CASSLVTVSYEQYF.

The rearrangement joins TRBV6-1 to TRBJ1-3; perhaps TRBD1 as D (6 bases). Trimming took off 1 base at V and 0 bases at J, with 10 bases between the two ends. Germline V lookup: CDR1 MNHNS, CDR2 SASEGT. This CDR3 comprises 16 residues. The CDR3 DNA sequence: TGTGCCAGCAGTGAAGGACAGGCAGGCTCTGGAAACACCATATATTTT. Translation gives CASSEGQAGSGNTIYF.

CDR3 residues: CASSVHSNQPQHF. The DNA of the CDR3 is TGTGCCAGCAGCGTACATAGCAATCAGCCCCAGCATTTT. The V call is TRBV9, the J call TRBJ1-5; D unclear. The CDR3 is made up of 13 amino acids. Trimming cost V 1 base and J 0 bases, with 2 bases left between them. Germline lookup yields CDR1 SGDLS and CDR2 YYNGEE.

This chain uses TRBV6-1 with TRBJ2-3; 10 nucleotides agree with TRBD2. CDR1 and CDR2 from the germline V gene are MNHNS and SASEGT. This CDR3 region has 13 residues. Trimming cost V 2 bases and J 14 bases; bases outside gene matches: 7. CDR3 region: CASSELGLAYPYF. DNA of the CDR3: TGTGCCAGCAGTGAACTGGGACTAGCGTATCCGTATTTT.

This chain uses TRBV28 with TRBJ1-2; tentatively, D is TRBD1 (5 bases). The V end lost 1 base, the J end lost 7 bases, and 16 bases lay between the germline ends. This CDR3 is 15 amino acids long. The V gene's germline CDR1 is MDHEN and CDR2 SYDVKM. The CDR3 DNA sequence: TGTGCCAGCAGTTTATCTGGCCAGGGCGGGCGTGGCTACACCTTC. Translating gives CASSLSGQGGRGYTF.

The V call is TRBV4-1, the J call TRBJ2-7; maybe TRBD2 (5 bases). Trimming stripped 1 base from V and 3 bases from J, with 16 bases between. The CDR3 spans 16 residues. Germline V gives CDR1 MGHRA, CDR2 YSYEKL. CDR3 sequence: CASSQVVLAGDYEQYF. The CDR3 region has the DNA TGCGCCAGCAGCCAAGTGGTCCTAGCTGGGGACTACGAGCAGTACTTC.

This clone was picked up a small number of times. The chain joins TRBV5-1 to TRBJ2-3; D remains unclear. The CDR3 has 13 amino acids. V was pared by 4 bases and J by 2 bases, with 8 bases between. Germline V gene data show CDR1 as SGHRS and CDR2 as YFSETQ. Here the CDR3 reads CASSTRITDTQYF. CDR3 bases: TGCGCCAGCAGCACACGAATCACAGATACGCAGTATTTT.

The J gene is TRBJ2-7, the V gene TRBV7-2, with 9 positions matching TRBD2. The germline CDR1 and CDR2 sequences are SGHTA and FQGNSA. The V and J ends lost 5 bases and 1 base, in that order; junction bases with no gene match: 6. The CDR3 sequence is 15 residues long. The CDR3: CASSPPSGDSYEQYF. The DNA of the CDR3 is TGTGCCAGCAGCCCTCCTAGCGGGGATTCCTACGAGCAGTACTTC.

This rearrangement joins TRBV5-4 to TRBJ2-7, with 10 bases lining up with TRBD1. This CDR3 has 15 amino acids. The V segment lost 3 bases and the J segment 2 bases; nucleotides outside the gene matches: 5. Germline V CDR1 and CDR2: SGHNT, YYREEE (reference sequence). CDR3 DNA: TGTGCCAGCAGCTCCTCGGGACAGGGGACCTACGAGCAGTACTTC. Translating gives CASSSSGQGTYEQYF.

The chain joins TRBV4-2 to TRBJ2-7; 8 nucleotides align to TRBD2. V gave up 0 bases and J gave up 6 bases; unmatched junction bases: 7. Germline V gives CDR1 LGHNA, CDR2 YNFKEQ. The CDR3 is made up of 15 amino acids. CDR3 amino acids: CASSQDDGRASEQYF. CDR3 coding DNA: TGTGCCAGCAGCCAAGATGACGGGAGGGCCTCCGAGCAGTACTTC.

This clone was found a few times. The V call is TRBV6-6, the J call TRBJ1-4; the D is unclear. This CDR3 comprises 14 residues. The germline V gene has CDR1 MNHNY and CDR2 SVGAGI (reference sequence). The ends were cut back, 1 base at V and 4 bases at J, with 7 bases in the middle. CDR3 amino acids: CASSYWESNEKLFF. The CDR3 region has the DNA TGTGCCAGCAGTTACTGGGAGAGTAATGAAAAACTGTTTTTT.

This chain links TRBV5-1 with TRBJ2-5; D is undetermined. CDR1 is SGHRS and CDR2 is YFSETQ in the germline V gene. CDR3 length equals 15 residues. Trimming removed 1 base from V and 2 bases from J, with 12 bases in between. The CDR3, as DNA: TGCGCCAGCAGCTTGTCGAGAGTATCTCAAGAGACCCAGTACTTC. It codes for CASSLSRVSQETQYF. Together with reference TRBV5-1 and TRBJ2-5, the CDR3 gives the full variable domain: KAGVTQTPRYLIKTRGQQVTLSCSPISGHRSVSWYQQTPGQGLQFLFEYFSETQRNKGNFPGRFSGRQFSNSRSEMNVSTLELGDSALYLCASSLSRVSQETQYFGPGTRLLVL.

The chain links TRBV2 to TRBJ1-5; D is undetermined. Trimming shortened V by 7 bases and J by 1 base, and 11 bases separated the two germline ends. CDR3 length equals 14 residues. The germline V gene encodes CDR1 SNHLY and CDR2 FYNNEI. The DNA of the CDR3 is TGTGCCAGCAACGAACAGCGGAGCAATCAGCCCCAGCATTTT. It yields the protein CASNEQRSNQPQHF.

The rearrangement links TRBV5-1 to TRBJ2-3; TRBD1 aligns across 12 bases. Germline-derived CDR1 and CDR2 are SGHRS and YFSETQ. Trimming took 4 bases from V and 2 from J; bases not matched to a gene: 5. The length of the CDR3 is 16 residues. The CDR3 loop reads CASSLGDRGHTDTQYF. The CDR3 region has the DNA TGCGCCAGCAGCCTGGGGGACAGGGGGCACACAGATACGCAGTATTTT.

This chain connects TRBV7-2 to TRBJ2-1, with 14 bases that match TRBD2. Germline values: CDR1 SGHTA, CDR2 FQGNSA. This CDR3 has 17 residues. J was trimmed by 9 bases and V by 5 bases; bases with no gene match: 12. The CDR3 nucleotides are TGTGCCAGCAGCGTACCGGTTGGGACTAGCGGGAGTACTGAGCAGTTCTTC. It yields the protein CASSVPVGTSGSTEQFF.

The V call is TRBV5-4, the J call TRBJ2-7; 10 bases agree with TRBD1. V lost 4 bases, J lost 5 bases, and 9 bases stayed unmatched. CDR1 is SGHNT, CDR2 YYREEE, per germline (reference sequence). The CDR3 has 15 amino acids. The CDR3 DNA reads TGTGCCAGCAGCACTGGGACAGGGGTGTATGACGAGCAGTACTTC. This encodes CASSTGTGVYDEQYF.

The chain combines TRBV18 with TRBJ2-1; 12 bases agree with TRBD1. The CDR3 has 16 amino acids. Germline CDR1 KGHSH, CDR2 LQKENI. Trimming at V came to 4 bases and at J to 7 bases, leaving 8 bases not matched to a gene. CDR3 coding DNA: TGTGCCAGCTCACTGACCGGGACAGGGGGCCGGAATGAGCAGTTCTTC. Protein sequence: CASSLTGTGGRNEQFF.

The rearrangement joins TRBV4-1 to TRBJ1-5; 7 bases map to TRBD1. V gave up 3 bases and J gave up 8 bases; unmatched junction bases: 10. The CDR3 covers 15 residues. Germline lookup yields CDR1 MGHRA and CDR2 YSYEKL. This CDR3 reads CASSQTGIGIEPQHF. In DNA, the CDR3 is TGCGCCAGCAGCCAGACAGGGATTGGAATCGAGCCCCAGCATTTT.

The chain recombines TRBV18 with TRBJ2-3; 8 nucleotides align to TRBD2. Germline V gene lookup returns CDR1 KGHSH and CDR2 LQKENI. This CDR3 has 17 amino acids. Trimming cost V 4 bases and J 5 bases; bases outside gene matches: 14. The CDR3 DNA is TGTGCCAGCTCACAAACCGGCAGCGGGAGTTGGGGAGATACGCAGTATTTT. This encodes CASSQTGSGSWGDTQYF.

As DNA, the CDR3 is TGTGCCAGCCATCACTATGAAGTCGCCGGGGAGCTGTTTTTT. Translating gives CASHHYEVAGELFF. V gene TRBV7-2 combines with J gene TRBJ2-2; D remains unclear. V gave up 8 bases and J gave up 6 bases, with 16 bases separating them. The CDR3 extends over 14 amino acids. In germline, CDR1 is SGHTA, CDR2 FQGNSA.

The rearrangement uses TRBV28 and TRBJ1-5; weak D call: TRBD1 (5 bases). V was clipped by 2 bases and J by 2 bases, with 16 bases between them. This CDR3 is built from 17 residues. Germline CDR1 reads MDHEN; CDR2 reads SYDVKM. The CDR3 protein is CASSLNSAGKGNQPQHF. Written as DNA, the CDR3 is TGTGCCAGCAGTTTAAATTCCGCAGGGAAGGGCAATCAGCCCCAGCATTTT.

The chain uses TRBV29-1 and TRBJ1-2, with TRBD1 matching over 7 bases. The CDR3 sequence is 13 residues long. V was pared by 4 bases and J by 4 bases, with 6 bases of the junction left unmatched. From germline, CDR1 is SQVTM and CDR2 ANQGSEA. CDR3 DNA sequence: TGCAGCGTTGGAAACAGGGGATTCTATGGCTACACCTTC. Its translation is CSVGNRGFYGYTF.

The DNA of the CDR3 is TGTGCCAGCAGCCAAGATCCACAACAGTGGGAGACCCAGTACTTC. Protein product: CASSQDPQQWETQYF. The rearrangement uses TRBV4-2 and TRBJ2-5, with D unresolved. Germline CDR1 reads LGHNA; CDR2 reads YNFKEQ. V was clipped by 0 bases and J by 5 bases, with 13 bases between them. CDR3 length: 15 amino acids.

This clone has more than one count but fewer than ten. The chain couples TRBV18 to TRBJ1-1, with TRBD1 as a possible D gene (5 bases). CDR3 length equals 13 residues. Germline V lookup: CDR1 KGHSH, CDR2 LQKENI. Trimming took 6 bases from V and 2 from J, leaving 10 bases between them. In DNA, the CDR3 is TGTGCCAGCTCCAGGGCTGTCAACACTGAAGCTTTCTTT. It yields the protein CASSRAVNTEAFF. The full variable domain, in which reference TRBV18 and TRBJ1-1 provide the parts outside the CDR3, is NAGVMQNPRHLVRRRGQEARLRCSPMKGHSHVYWYRQLPEEGLKFMVYLQKENIIDESGMPKERFSAEFPKEGPSILRIQQVVRGDSAAYFCASSRAVNTEAFFGQGTRLTVV.

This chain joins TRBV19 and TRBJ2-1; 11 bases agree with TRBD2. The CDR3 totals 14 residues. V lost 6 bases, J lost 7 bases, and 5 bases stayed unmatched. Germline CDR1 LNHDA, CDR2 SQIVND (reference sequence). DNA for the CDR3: TGTGCCAGTAGACAGGGACTAGCGGAAAATGAGCAGTTCTTC. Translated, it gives CASRQGLAENEQFF.